Below, 17 T cell receptor beta chains from the same sample are listed, as sequenced in a study of graft-versus-host responses after intestinal transplantation. Only in-frame clones appear in the TCRdb table, and some are missing; sequencing was by immunoSEQ multiplex PCR. The table lists over 15,000 clones, approximately 88% of them singletons. This specimen consisted of PBMCs, obtained around 110 days after intestinal transplant. Receptors originate from a human patient who received an intestinal transplant, so some T cells may come from the graft donor.

With respect to this clone: Other nucleotide sequences from this sample produce the same CDR3. This sequence joins TRBV5-1 and TRBJ2-3, with D perhaps TRBD2 (5 bases). This CDR3 comprises 12 residues. Germline CDR1 SGHRS, CDR2 YFSETQ. V lost 1 base, J lost 5 bases, and 5 bases lay in between. The CDR3 nucleotides read TGCGCCAGCAGCTTGACTAGAGATACGCAGTATTTT. Residues: CASSLTRDTQYF.

V gene TRBV5-8 combines with J gene TRBJ2-5, with 9 bases aligning to TRBD1. TRBJ2-7 matches the DNA end more closely, so the J call is doubtful. CDR1 and CDR2 from the germline V gene are SGHTS and YDEGEE. This CDR3 spans 15 amino acids. CDR3 coding DNA: TGTGCCAGCAGCTTGGCCGGGACAGGGTCCTACGAGCAGTACTTC. Protein product: CASSLAGTGSYEQYF.

The gene calls are TRBV7-9 and TRBJ1-4; D is unclear. Germline V gene data show CDR1 as SEHNR and CDR2 as FQNEAQ (reference sequence). The CDR3 consists of 14 residues. V shed 4 bases and J shed 8 bases, with 14 bases lying between them. The chain's CDR3 is CASSSEVRREKLFF. CDR3 sequence (DNA): TGTGCCAGCAGCTCAGAGGTGAGGCGAGAAAAACTGTTTTTT.

The rearrangement links TRBV5-1 to TRBJ1-6, with 7 positions matching TRBD1. The V gene's germline CDR1 is SGHRS and CDR2 YFSETQ. The CDR3 consists of 16 residues. V lost 4 bases to trimming and J lost 5 bases; unmatched junction nucleotides: 9. The CDR3 is CASSRSGQANNSPLHF. CDR3 in DNA: TGCGCCAGCAGCAGATCCGGACAGGCTAATAATTCACCCCTCCACTTT.

This rearrangement joins TRBV19 to TRBJ2-7; the D call may be TRBD1 or TRBD2 (5 bases each). V shed 8 bases and J shed 2 bases, with 13 bases lying between them. The germline V gene encodes CDR1 LNHDA and CDR2 SQIVND (reference sequence). The CDR3 has 13 residues. The CDR3 here is CASSGTATYEQYF. CDR3 in DNA: TGTGCCAGTTCCGGGACCGCAACCTACGAGCAGTACTTC.

The chain links TRBV2 to TRBJ2-7; the D gene is possibly TRBD2 (5 bases). Per germline, CDR1 SNHLY and CDR2 FYNNEI. This CDR3 is 15 amino acids long. The V end lost 3 bases, the J end lost 1 base, and 13 bases lay between the germline ends. The CDR3 protein is CASSESLARSYEQYF. The CDR3 DNA is TGTGCCAGCAGTGAGTCGCTAGCTAGGTCCTACGAGCAGTACTTC.

The genes are TRBV6-1 and TRBJ2-1; 9 bases line up with TRBD1. Unmatched junction bases numbered 4, after V lost 8 bases and J lost 2 bases. The CDR3 runs 14 residues. Germline V gene lookup returns CDR1 MNHNS and CDR2 SASEGT. The DNA of the CDR3 is TGTGCCAGCTCGGGACAGGGAACCTACAATGAGCAGTTCTTC. This translates into CASSGQGTYNEQFF.

This rearrangement joins TRBV9 to TRBJ2-7, with D possibly being TRBD2 (5 bases). The CDR3 loop spans 15 amino acids. Trimming left V 0 bases short and J 3 bases short, with 13 bases between. CDR1 and CDR2 (germline): SGDLS, YYNGEE. DNA for the CDR3: TGTGCCAGCAGCGTAGAAGCGGACCACAACTACGAGCAGTACTTC. It specifies CASSVEADHNYEQYF.

The V call is TRBV19, the J call TRBJ1-5; 7 bases are shared with TRBD1. The CDR3 is 15 amino acids. Germline values: CDR1 LNHDA, CDR2 SQIVND (reference sequence). V trimming: 3 bases; J trimming: 6 bases; junction bases outside the gene matches: 8. The CDR3 here is CASSIRQGGSQPQHF. As DNA, the CDR3 is TGTGCCAGTAGTATTCGACAGGGAGGAAGTCAGCCCCAGCATTTT.

This chain links TRBV15 with TRBJ2-2; TRBD2 matches at 13 bases. This CDR3 comprises 16 residues. CDR1 LNHNV and CDR2 YYDKDF come from the germline V gene (reference sequence). V trimming: 5 bases; J trimming: 3 bases; junction bases outside the gene matches: 3. The CDR3 nucleotides read TGTGCCACCAGCTGGGGACTAGCGGGATACACCGGGGAGCTGTTTTTT. Its protein is CATSWGLAGYTGELFF.

The J gene is TRBJ2-1, the V gene TRBV10-3; D possibly corresponds to TRBD2 (6 bases). The CDR3 covers 15 residues. Trimming stripped 2 bases from V and 4 bases from J, with 12 bases between. Germline V CDR1 and CDR2: ENHRY, SYGVKD. As DNA, the CDR3 is TGTGCCATCAGTGAGACTAGCAGTATGTACAATGAGCAGTTCTTC. It is translated as CAISETSSMYNEQFF.

The rearrangement joins TRBV28 to TRBJ2-7, with D possibly called TRBD1 or TRBD2 (5 bases each). There are 15 residues in the CDR3. CDR1 and CDR2 from the germline V gene are MDHEN and SYDVKM. Trimming took 6 bases from V and 2 from J, leaving 17 bases between them. The CDR3 loop reads CASRVTRGAPYEQYF. In nucleotides, the CDR3 is TGTGCCAGCAGGGTGACTCGGGGCGCACCCTACGAGCAGTACTTC. The whole variable domain, filled in from reference TRBV28 and TRBJ2-7, reads DVKVTQSSRYLVKRTGEKVFLECVQDMDHENMFWYRQDPGLGLRLIYFSYDVKMKEKGDIPEGYSVSREKKERFSLILESASTNQTSMYLCASRVTRGAPYEQYFGPGTRLTVT.

This chain connects TRBV18 to TRBJ2-5; the D call may be TRBD1 or TRBD2 (5 bases each). Looked up from germline, CDR1 is KGHSH and CDR2 is LQKENI. CDR3 length: 16 residues. V was clipped by 1 base and J by 5 bases, with 17 bases between them. The CDR3 DNA reads as TGTGCCAGCTCACCACTTGGCCCCGGGACCCTGGAGACCCAGTACTTC. Translation gives CASSPLGPGTLETQYF.

The rearrangement joins TRBV5-6 to TRBJ1-1; no reliable D call. The V end lost 1 base, the J end lost 0 bases, and 4 bases lay between the germline ends. The germline V gene encodes CDR1 SGHDT and CDR2 YYEEEE. There are 13 residues in the CDR3. In DNA, the CDR3 is TGTGCCAGCAGCTTGACAGTGAACACTGAAGCTTTCTTT. It translates to CASSLTVNTEAFF.

The chain combines TRBV10-3 with TRBJ1-1; TRBD1 agrees at 7 bases. V shed 8 bases and J 3 bases; nucleotides not matched to a gene: 9. The CDR3 extends over 14 amino acids. CDR1 and CDR2 (germline): ENHRY, SYGVKD. The CDR3 nucleotides are TGTGCCATCTCAGGGGGGCCCTTGGACACTGAAGCTTTCTTT. Its protein is CAISGGPLDTEAFF.

The V gene is TRBV5-5, the J gene TRBJ2-4; 9 positions match TRBD1. Germline CDR1 and CDR2: SGHKS and YYEKEE (reference sequence). The CDR3 has 15 residues. V was clipped by 4 bases and J by 8 bases; unmatched bases: 10. This CDR3 is CASSPRTGAVDIQYF. The CDR3 region has the DNA TGTGCCAGCAGCCCCCGGACAGGGGCAGTGGACATTCAGTACTTC.

The chain couples TRBV6-6 to TRBJ2-7; no reliable D call. Trimming took off 4 bases at V and 6 bases at J, with 7 bases between the two ends. The CDR3 covers 11 residues. CDR1 is MNHNY, CDR2 SVGAGI, per germline (reference sequence). CDR3 amino acids: CASSSWGEQYF. CDR3 DNA: TGTGCCAGCAGTTCATGGGGCGAGCAGTACTTC.